This passage covers 7 T cell receptor beta chains from one sample sequenced in a study of regulatory T cells in long-lasting Graves disease. Noted time point: persistent/refractory GD, antithyroid drugs over 5 years with positive TRAb. PBMC-extracted RNA yielded the TCR library. Building the TCR beta libraries relied on iRepertoire HTBI primers, and CDR3 regions underwent Arm-PCR. TCRdb re-called the multiplex PCR reads with MiXCR, one entry per CDR3 protein. The data hold approximately 380,000 distinct CDR3 sequences, with less than 25% observed a single time. Material: peripheral blood mononuclear cells (PBMCs), obtained when the disease was refractory, from a patient treated with antithyroid drugs. Receptors were obtained from a female donor with Graves disease.

V gene TRBV5-1 combines with J gene TRBJ2-2, with D perhaps being TRBD1 or TRBD2 (5 bases each). Germline loops: CDR1 SGHRS, CDR2 YFSETQ. The CDR3 runs to 15 residues. V gave up 7 bases and J gave up 0 bases, with 13 bases separating them. CDR3 in DNA: TGCGCCAGCCGGGACCGTCCTACGAACACCGGGGAGCTGTTTTTT. Translating gives CASRDRPTNTGELFF.

This sequence joins TRBV5-5 and TRBJ1-2; 7 nucleotides align to TRBD1. The CDR3 is 17 amino acids. V shed 4 bases, J shed 7 bases, and the junction held 19 bases outside the gene matches. Germline CDR1 and CDR2: SGHKS and YYEKEE (reference sequence). CDR3 DNA: TGTGCCAGCAGCAATCCGGGACAGCTGGGAAAAGTCTTTGGCTACACCTTC. Its protein is CASSNPGQLGKVFGYTF.

This clonotype appeared many times. The chain employs TRBV27 and TRBJ1-1; D remains unclear. The CDR3 runs to 14 residues. Trimming shortened V by 6 bases and J by 1 base, and 12 bases separated the two germline ends. Germline CDR1 and CDR2: MNHEY and SMNVEV (reference sequence). The CDR3 spells CASRVQGGNTEAFF. Here the CDR3 DNA reads TGTGCCAGCAGAGTTCAAGGAGGGAACACTGAAGCTTTCTTT.

The V call is TRBV6-1, the J call TRBJ2-7, with 8 bases identical to TRBD1. With V trimmed by 5 bases and J by 0 bases, 9 bases remained unmatched. The CDR3 totals 16 residues. Germline V gene sequence: CDR1 MNHNS, CDR2 SASEGT. The CDR3 bases are TGTGCCAGCAGTACCCGGCGACAGGGGTACTCCTACGAGCAGTACTTC. Translating gives CASSTRRQGYSYEQYF.

The chain combines TRBV10-3 with TRBJ1-1, with TRBD1 matching over 7 bases. CDR3 size: 14 residues. The trim removed 6 bases at V and 6 bases at J, leaving 10 bases unmatched. CDR1 and CDR2 (germline): ENHRY, SYGVKD. CDR3 DNA sequence: TGTGCCATCAGGGAAAAAACAGGGGTCGCTGAAGCTTTCTTT. It encodes CAIREKTGVAEAFF.

In this sample, this clonotype turned up a few times. The genes are TRBV3-1 and TRBJ1-2; 9 bases are shared with TRBD1. V shed 3 bases and J 6 bases; nucleotides not matched to a gene: 14. Germline lookup yields CDR1 LGHDT and CDR2 YNNKEL (reference sequence). The CDR3 extends over 17 amino acids. The chain's CDR3 is CASSHTVPGQGRHGYTF. Written as DNA, the CDR3 is TGTGCCAGCAGCCATACTGTCCCGGGACAGGGCCGGCATGGCTACACCTTC.

This clonotype was seen ten or more times. The V gene is TRBV12-3 or TRBV12-4, the J gene TRBJ1-1; D perhaps matches TRBD1 (5 bases). The CDR3 is made up of 17 amino acids. Trimming pared 7 bases from V and 0 bases from J, leaving 21 bases between. CDR3 DNA sequence: TGTGCCAGCACTCTCGTCCCAGGGATAATGGTGAACACTGAAGCTTTCTTT. Its translation is CASTLVPGIMVNTEAFF.